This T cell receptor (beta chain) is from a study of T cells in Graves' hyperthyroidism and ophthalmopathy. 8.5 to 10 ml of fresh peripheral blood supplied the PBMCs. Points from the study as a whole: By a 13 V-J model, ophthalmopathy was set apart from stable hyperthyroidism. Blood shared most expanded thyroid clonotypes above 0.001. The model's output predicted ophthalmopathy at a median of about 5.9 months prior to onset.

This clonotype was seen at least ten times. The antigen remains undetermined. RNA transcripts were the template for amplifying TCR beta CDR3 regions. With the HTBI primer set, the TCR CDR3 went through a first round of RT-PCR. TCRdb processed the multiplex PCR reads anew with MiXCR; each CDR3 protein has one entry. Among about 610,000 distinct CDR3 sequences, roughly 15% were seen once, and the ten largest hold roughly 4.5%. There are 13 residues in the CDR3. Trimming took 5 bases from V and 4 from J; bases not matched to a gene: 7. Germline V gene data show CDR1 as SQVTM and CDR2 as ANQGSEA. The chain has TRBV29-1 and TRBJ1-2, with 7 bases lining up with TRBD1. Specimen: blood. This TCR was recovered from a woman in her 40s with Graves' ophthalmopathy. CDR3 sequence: CSVRDRDVYGYTF. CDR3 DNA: TGCAGCGTTCGGGACAGAGACGTCTATGGCTACACCTTC.